Listed below are T cell receptor beta chains from one sample, sequenced in a study of CD8 T cells in ankylosing spondylitis. TCRdb called the 5' RACE reads again in MiXCR, with one record for every CDR3 protein. Of approximately 300,000 distinct CDR3 sequences listed, less than 9.5% are singletons. The sequencing sample was made of blood, either unsorted or a sorted T cell fraction (not recorded which). Source of these receptors: a male donor with ankylosing spondylitis. The CDR3 runs from the conserved cysteine through the conserved F or W. The order of the fields is CDR3 protein, CDR3 DNA, clone size, J gene, D gene, V gene. The D gene is left open where the match is weak. Size is stated for part of the rows, as once, few or many counts, or as a class when the clone is expanded.

CDR3aa: CASSLGEGAGAEYEQYF
CDR3nt: TGTGCCAGCAGCTTAGGTGAAGGGGCGGGAGCGGAGTACGAGCAGTACTTC
abundance: NA
j_gene: TRBJ2-7
d_gene: TRBD2
v_gene: TRBV11-2

CDR3aa: CSARAGVFQENTEAFF
CDR3nt: TGCAGTGCTAGAGCGGGGGTATTTCAGGAGAACACTGAAGCTTTCTTT
abundance: few
j_gene: TRBJ1-1
d_gene: NA
v_gene: TRBV20-1

CDR3aa: CASSSLGTGANVLTF
CDR3nt: TGTGCCAGCAGTTCTTTGGGGACTGGGGCCAACGTCCTGACTTTC
abundance: few
j_gene: TRBJ2-6
d_gene: NA
v_gene: TRBV27

CDR3aa: CASSLLSWGVEEQFF
CDR3nt: TGTGCCAGCAGTTTACTTAGCTGGGGGGTAGAGGAGCAGTTCTTC
abundance: NA
j_gene: TRBJ2-1
d_gene: NA
v_gene: TRBV6-5

CDR3aa: CSVAMWGRQEQFF
CDR3nt: TGCAGCGTTGCCATGTGGGGGAGACAGGAGCAGTTCTTC
abundance: many
j_gene: TRBJ2-1
d_gene: NA
v_gene: TRBV29-1

CDR3aa: CASSWDRPYNEQFF
CDR3nt: TGTGCCAGCAGCTGGGACAGACCATACAATGAGCAGTTCTTC
abundance: NA
j_gene: TRBJ2-1
d_gene: TRBD1
v_gene: TRBV12-3/TRBV12-4

CDR3aa: CASSQGSPTYNEQFF
CDR3nt: TGCGCCAGCAGCCAAGGAAGCCCGACCTACAATGAGCAGTTCTTC
abundance: NA
j_gene: TRBJ2-1
d_gene: NA
v_gene: TRBV4-1

CDR3aa: CASSLFTGGDYGYTF
CDR3nt: TGCGCCAGCAGCTTGTTTACAGGGGGCGACTATGGCTACACCTTC
abundance: NA
j_gene: TRBJ1-2
d_gene: TRBD1
v_gene: TRBV5-1

CDR3aa: CASTGQGANEQYF
CDR3nt: TGTGCCAGCACCGGACAGGGGGCGAACGAGCAGTACTTC
abundance: many
j_gene: TRBJ2-7
d_gene: TRBD1
v_gene: TRBV4-2

CDR3aa: CASSQGRLAGGQETQYF
CDR3nt: TGCGCCAGCAGCCAAGGACGACTAGCGGGGGGCCAAGAGACCCAGTACTTC
abundance: NA
j_gene: TRBJ2-5
d_gene: TRBD2
v_gene: TRBV4-1

CDR3aa: CASSLVYNTGELFF
CDR3nt: TGTGCCAGCAGCTTAGTTTACAACACCGGGGAGCTGTTTTTT
abundance: NA
j_gene: TRBJ2-2
d_gene: NA
v_gene: TRBV11-2

CDR3aa: CSAPAAHAGTYEQYF
CDR3nt: TGCAGTGCCCCAGCAGCCCACGCGGGGACCTACGAGCAGTACTTC
abundance: NA
j_gene: TRBJ2-7
d_gene: NA
v_gene: TRBV20-1

CDR3aa: CASSLETAGVETQYF
CDR3nt: TGTGCCAGCAGCTTGGAGACAGCGGGAGTGGAGACCCAGTACTTC
abundance: NA
j_gene: TRBJ2-5
d_gene: TRBD2
v_gene: TRBV5-6

CDR3aa: CASRWGQSYEQYF
CDR3nt: TGTGCCAGCCGATGGGGACAGTCCTACGAGCAGTACTTC
abundance: NA
j_gene: TRBJ2-7
d_gene: TRBD1
v_gene: TRBV27

CDR3aa: CASSHGAGRSSGANVLTF
CDR3nt: TGTGCCAGCAGTCACGGGGCAGGGCGATCCTCTGGGGCCAACGTCCTGACTTTC
abundance: NA
j_gene: TRBJ2-6
d_gene: NA
v_gene: TRBV12-3/TRBV12-4

CDR3aa: CASHTNSYNEQFF
CDR3nt: TGTGCCAGCCACACCAACTCCTACAATGAGCAGTTCTTC
abundance: NA
j_gene: TRBJ2-1
d_gene: NA
v_gene: TRBV2

CDR3aa: CASSQYFQGPYEQYF
CDR3nt: TGTGCCAGCAGCCAGTATTTTCAGGGACCTTACGAGCAGTACTTC
abundance: NA
j_gene: TRBJ2-7
d_gene: NA
v_gene: TRBV3-1

CDR3aa: CASSPQGDKNIQYF
CDR3nt: TGTGCCAGCTCACCACAAGGGGATAAAAACATTCAGTACTTC
abundance: NA
j_gene: TRBJ2-4
d_gene: NA
v_gene: TRBV18

CDR3aa: CASRKDLGGETQYF
CDR3nt: TGTGCCAGCAGAAAAGACCTCGGGGGGGAGACCCAGTACTTC
abundance: NA
j_gene: TRBJ2-5
d_gene: TRBD2
v_gene: TRBV6-1

CDR3aa: CASRTGSAYGYTF
CDR3nt: TGTGCCAGCAGAACAGGGTCGGCCTATGGCTACACCTTC
abundance: few
j_gene: TRBJ1-2
d_gene: NA
v_gene: TRBV6-6

CDR3aa: CASSLGGYQETQYF
CDR3nt: TGTGCCAGCAGCTTAGGTGGATACCAAGAGACCCAGTACTTC
abundance: many
j_gene: TRBJ2-5
d_gene: NA
v_gene: TRBV7-9

CDR3aa: CASSLSPAGHEQFF
CDR3nt: TGTGCCAGCAGTTTGAGCCCCGCCGGGCATGAGCAGTTCTTC
abundance: few
j_gene: TRBJ2-1
d_gene: NA
v_gene: TRBV28

CDR3aa: CASSQEGQGGNRYF
CDR3nt: TGTGCCAGCAGCCAAGAGGGGCAGGGCGGGAATCGGTACTTC
abundance: many
j_gene: TRBJ2-7
d_gene: NA
v_gene: TRBV3-1

CDR3aa: CASSLDGTTGGYEQYF
CDR3nt: TGCGCCAGCAGCTTGGACGGGACAACAGGGGGCTACGAGCAGTACTTC
abundance: NA
j_gene: TRBJ2-7
d_gene: TRBD1
v_gene: TRBV5-1

CDR3aa: CSARDQGPGNTIYF
CDR3nt: TGCAGTGCTAGAGATCAGGGGCCCGGAAACACCATATATTTT
abundance: NA
j_gene: TRBJ1-3
d_gene: NA
v_gene: TRBV20-1

CDR3aa: CATSDSRLAGPSSYNEQFF
CDR3nt: TGTGCCACCAGTGACTCCCGACTAGCGGGACCGAGCTCCTACAATGAGCAGTTCTTC
abundance: NA
j_gene: TRBJ2-1
d_gene: TRBD2
v_gene: TRBV24-1

CDR3aa: CASTLAGGYNEQFF
CDR3nt: TGTGCCAGCACTCTAGCGGGAGGCTACAATGAGCAGTTCTTC
abundance: NA
j_gene: TRBJ2-1
d_gene: TRBD2
v_gene: TRBV18

CDR3aa: CASRPDLNQPQHF
CDR3nt: TGTGCCAGCAGACCGGACCTCAATCAGCCCCAGCATTTT
abundance: NA
j_gene: TRBJ1-5
d_gene: NA
v_gene: TRBV12-3/TRBV12-4

CDR3aa: CASSLGWGTGLYEQYF
CDR3nt: TGTGCCAGCAGCTTAGGGTGGGGGACAGGGCTTTACGAGCAGTACTTC
abundance: NA
j_gene: TRBJ2-7
d_gene: TRBD1
v_gene: TRBV7-6

CDR3aa: CASTGGGETQYF
CDR3nt: TGTGCCAGCACTGGGGGGGGAGAGACCCAGTACTTC
abundance: NA
j_gene: TRBJ2-5
d_gene: TRBD2
v_gene: TRBV28

CDR3aa: CASSLSPTGSGANVLTF
CDR3nt: TGTGCCAGCAGCTTAAGCCCCACGGGCTCTGGGGCCAACGTCCTGACTTTC
abundance: NA
j_gene: TRBJ2-6
d_gene: NA
v_gene: TRBV7-3

CDR3aa: CASSSGSGQSSYNEQFF
CDR3nt: TGTGCCAGCAGCTCGGGTAGCGGTCAAAGCTCCTACAATGAGCAGTTCTTC
abundance: NA
j_gene: TRBJ2-1
d_gene: NA
v_gene: TRBV5-4

CDR3aa: CASSVSTGSSTGELFF
CDR3nt: TGTGCCAGCAGCGTGAGTACGGGGTCGTCCACCGGGGAGCTGTTTTTT
abundance: few
j_gene: TRBJ2-2
d_gene: NA
v_gene: TRBV9

CDR3aa: CATPGGETQYF
CDR3nt: TGTGCCACCCCAGGGGGTGAGACCCAGTACTTC
abundance: many
j_gene: TRBJ2-5
d_gene: TRBD1
v_gene: TRBV19

CDR3aa: CASSVGTGGGQPQHF
CDR3nt: TGTGCCAGCAGTGTAGGAACAGGGGGCGGTCAGCCCCAGCATTTT
abundance: many
j_gene: TRBJ1-5
d_gene: TRBD1
v_gene: TRBV2

CDR3aa: CASSRSRGGNEQFF
CDR3nt: TGTGCCAGCAGCCGGTCCCGGGGAGGGAATGAGCAGTTCTTC
abundance: NA
j_gene: TRBJ2-1
d_gene: TRBD2
v_gene: TRBV14

CDR3aa: CASSVARTSGEYNEQFF
CDR3nt: TGTGCCAGCAGCGTAGCCCGGACTAGCGGAGAGTACAATGAGCAGTTCTTC
abundance: NA
j_gene: TRBJ2-1
d_gene: TRBD2
v_gene: TRBV9

CDR3aa: CASSMSSEAFF
CDR3nt: TGTGCCAGTAGTATGTCTTCTGAAGCTTTCTTT
abundance: NA
j_gene: TRBJ1-1
d_gene: NA
v_gene: TRBV19

CDR3aa: CASSYALDTQYF
CDR3nt: TGCGCCAGCAGCTATGCTTTGGATACGCAGTATTTT
abundance: many
j_gene: TRBJ2-3
d_gene: NA
v_gene: TRBV5-1

CDR3aa: CASSPLRNGRGTDTQYF
CDR3nt: TGTGCCAGCTCACCCCTTCGAAACGGGAGGGGCACAGATACGCAGTATTTT
abundance: few
j_gene: TRBJ2-3
d_gene: TRBD2
v_gene: TRBV18

CDR3aa: CASSQVNTEAFF
CDR3nt: TGTGCCAGCAGCCAGGTGAACACTGAAGCTTTCTTT
abundance: few
j_gene: TRBJ1-1
d_gene: NA
v_gene: TRBV7-9

CDR3aa: CASSQAGVSYNEQFF
CDR3nt: TGTGCCAGCAGCCAAGCGGGAGTCTCCTACAATGAGCAGTTCTTC
abundance: many
j_gene: TRBJ2-1
d_gene: NA
v_gene: TRBV3-1

CDR3aa: CASSQGLAGTGTDTQYF
CDR3nt: TGTGCCAGCTCACAGGGACTAGCGGGGACCGGCACAGATACGCAGTATTTT
abundance: few
j_gene: TRBJ2-3
d_gene: TRBD2
v_gene: TRBV18

CDR3aa: CASSLAISGRVIYNEQFF
CDR3nt: TGTGCCAGCAGCTTGGCCATTAGCGGGAGGGTTATATACAATGAGCAGTTCTTC
abundance: many
j_gene: TRBJ2-1
d_gene: TRBD2
v_gene: TRBV5-8

CDR3aa: CASSLFSHGQFF
CDR3nt: TGCGCCAGCAGCTTGTTCTCGCACGGGCAGTTCTTC
abundance: few
j_gene: TRBJ2-1
d_gene: NA
v_gene: TRBV5-1

CDR3aa: CASSTGTSGRASEQFF
CDR3nt: TGTGCCAGCAGCACCGGGACTAGCGGGAGGGCTAGTGAGCAGTTCTTC
abundance: NA
j_gene: TRBJ2-1
d_gene: TRBD2
v_gene: TRBV7-3

CDR3aa: CASSLISGGSPLHF
CDR3nt: TGTGCCAGCAGTTTAATTTCCGGAGGTTCACCCCTCCACTTT
abundance: few
j_gene: TRBJ1-6
d_gene: NA
v_gene: TRBV27

CDR3aa: CASSRRTSGSVTGELFF
CDR3nt: TGCGCCAGCAGCCGCCGGACTAGCGGGTCCGTCACCGGGGAGCTGTTTTTT
abundance: few
j_gene: TRBJ2-2
d_gene: TRBD2
v_gene: TRBV4-3

CDR3aa: CASSFGPGSSYEQYF
CDR3nt: TGTGCCAGCAGTTTCGGGCCGGGAAGCTCCTACGAGCAGTACTTC
abundance: NA
j_gene: TRBJ2-7
d_gene: NA
v_gene: TRBV27

CDR3aa: CASSSRTSSSEQFF
CDR3nt: TGTGCCAGCAGCTCCCGGACTAGCTCGAGTGAGCAGTTCTTC
abundance: few
j_gene: TRBJ2-1
d_gene: TRBD2
v_gene: TRBV9

CDR3aa: CASSPEWPRSYEQYF
CDR3nt: TGTGCCAGCTCACCAGAGTGGCCGAGGTCCTACGAGCAGTACTTC
abundance: NA
j_gene: TRBJ2-7
d_gene: NA
v_gene: TRBV18

CDR3aa: CASATGVDRAHYEQYF
CDR3nt: TGCGCCAGCGCCACGGGGGTCGACAGGGCCCACTACGAGCAGTACTTC
abundance: many
j_gene: TRBJ2-7
d_gene: NA
v_gene: TRBV5-1